The clone carrying this T cell receptor beta chain was detected only a few times. Authors' data handling: From reference gene primer amplification, estimates of nucleated cell counts were derived. Repertoires were generated with immunoSEQ multiplex PCR, while TCRdb's copy carries only in-frame clones and drops some. V, J and clone size reflect that table, while D and trimming were determined from the DNA. The table records 250,000 or so clones, around 88% of them present only once. The data derive from a study of blood T cell repertoires in COVID-19. About the study: The origin of the acute and convalescent COVID-19 samples was the United States, Italy and Spain. Nucleic acid was either cDNA or gDNA, and it came from T cells, B-cell-depleted T cells, or PBMCs.

The CDR3 extends over 15 amino acids. Germline V gene lookup returns CDR1 MNHNY and CDR2 SVGAGI (reference sequence). The V gene end was trimmed by 0 bases and the J gene end by 8 bases; junction bases not matched to a gene: 7. The receptor was derived from a man older than 75 with acute or convalescent COVID-19. This chain uses TRBV6-6 with TRBJ1-2, with 9 bases lining up with TRBD1. Sequenced input: peripheral blood. CDR3 loop: CASSYSGQGLGGYTF. The CDR3 DNA reads TGTGCCAGCAGTTACTCGGGACAGGGACTCGGGGGCTACACCTTC.